This is a list of T cell receptor beta chains from one sample in a study of type 1 regulatory T cells. No cognate antigen is known for these TCRs. Using its own MiXCR run on the reads, TCRdb lists one record per CDR3 protein. Of about 42,000 distinct CDR3 sequences listed, 12% are singletons. Source material: cultured non-Tr1 T cells, either the whole culture or a sorted T cell fraction (not recorded which). The receptor set was obtained from a human donor in good health. CDR3s include the opening cysteine and the closing phenylalanine or tryptophan. D genes are given only for firm matches. The size field is filled for only some rows; it gives once, few, many or a size class.

CDR3 protein	CDR3 DNA	V gene	clone size	D gene	CDR3 length	J gene
CASRFTTDTQYF	TGTGCCAGCAGATTTACCACAGATACGCAGTATTTT	TRBV2	few	-	12	TRBJ2-3
CASSSMSGDPSAFF	TGTGCCAGCAGCTCCATGTCAGGGGACCCTTCGGCTTTCTTT	TRBV7-2	many	-	14	TRBJ1-1
CASSVTGGSSYNEQFF	TGTGCCAGCAGCGTAACTGGCGGAAGCTCCTACAATGAGCAGTTCTTC	TRBV9	few	-	16	TRBJ2-1
CAADRAYEQYF	TGTGCCGCTGACAGGGCCTACGAGCAGTACTTC	TRBV30	-	TRBD1	11	TRBJ2-7
CASSPTGGLSYEQYF	TGTGCCAGCAGCCCGACAGGGGGCCTCTCCTACGAGCAGTACTTC	TRBV28	many	TRBD1	15	TRBJ2-7
CAWSVGKIYGYTF	TGTGCCTGGAGTGTAGGGAAGATCTATGGCTACACCTTC	TRBV30	-	-	13	TRBJ1-2
CAWSPTGYGYTF	TGTGCCTGGAGTCCAACAGGCTATGGCTACACCTTC	TRBV30	many	-	12	TRBJ1-2
CATRDWLAGTDTQYF	TGTGCCACCCGTGATTGGCTAGCGGGCACAGATACGCAGTATTTT	TRBV10-3	few	TRBD2	15	TRBJ2-3
CASSARPPNTGELFF	TGTGCCAGCAGCGCCCGGCCCCCGAACACCGGGGAGCTGTTTTTT	TRBV14	few	-	15	TRBJ2-2
CASSLSQRRGTNEKLFF	TGTGCCAGCAGCTTATCTCAGCGAAGGGGGACAAATGAAAAACTGTTTTTT	TRBV7-8	-	-	17	TRBJ1-4
CSAPHLREGTDTQYF	TGCAGTGCTCCCCACCTTAGGGAAGGCACAGATACGCAGTATTTT	TRBV20-1	few	-	15	TRBJ2-3
CASSFGSNQPQHF	TGTGCCAGCAGTTTCGGTAGCAATCAGCCCCAGCATTTT	TRBV5-5	few	-	13	TRBJ1-5
CASRELAGGNTQYF	TGCGCCAGCAGAGAACTAGCGGGAGGGAATACGCAGTATTTT	TRBV5-1	-	TRBD2	14	TRBJ2-3
CSATEPPNTGELFF	TGCAGTGCTACAGAACCCCCGAACACCGGGGAGCTGTTTTTT	TRBV20-1	few	-	14	TRBJ2-2
CAIRKGLSTDTQYF	TGTGCCATCAGGAAAGGACTTAGCACAGATACGCAGTATTTT	TRBV10-3	few	-	14	TRBJ2-3
CASSPGQGWGNTIYF	TGTGCCAGCAGTCCGGGACAGGGTTGGGGAAACACCATATATTTT	TRBV6-5	many	TRBD1	15	TRBJ1-3
CSASSGGPNQPQHF	TGCAGTGCTAGTTCCGGGGGGCCCAATCAGCCCCAGCATTTT	TRBV20-1	few	-	14	TRBJ1-5
CASSLDGMPYNEQFF	TGTGCCAGCAGCTTGGACGGGATGCCCTACAATGAGCAGTTCTTC	TRBV5-6	-	-	15	TRBJ2-1
CASSLGARYGQFF	TGTGCCAGCAGCCTAGGGGCCCGCTATGGGCAGTTCTTC	TRBV7-3	-	-	13	TRBJ2-1
CSAGGTSGRYTDTQYF	TGCAGCGCCGGAGGGACTAGCGGGCGATACACAGATACGCAGTATTTT	TRBV29-1	-	TRBD2	16	TRBJ2-3
CASSPVDSQETQYF	TGCGCCAGCAGCCCGGTGGACTCCCAAGAGACCCAGTACTTC	TRBV5-1	-	-	14	TRBJ2-5
CSARLAGASYEQYF	TGCAGTGCTAGACTAGCGGGAGCCTCCTACGAGCAGTACTTC	TRBV20-1	many	TRBD2	14	TRBJ2-7
CASSLDLNTEAFF	TGTGCTAGCAGCTTAGATTTGAACACTGAAGCTTTCTTT	TRBV7-7	few	-	13	TRBJ1-1
CASSGLGDQPQHF	TGTGCCAGTAGTGGACTAGGGGATCAGCCCCAGCATTTT	TRBV19	many	-	13	TRBJ1-5